This paragraph reports one T cell receptor beta chain. The antigen is not known. Germline trimming cut 9 bases from V and 5 bases from J; bases unmatched to any gene: 5. Germline loops: CDR1 LNHDA, CDR2 SQIVND (reference sequence). This CDR3 is built from 12 residues. The sample is drawn from a study of identifying expanded T cells in peripheral blood. Profiled with immunoSEQ multiplex PCR; TCRdb holds only in-frame clones, not every one. The sample lists about 120,000 clones, 75% to 90% occurring once. During the collection period, no donor immune events like infections were recorded. General study points: Clone count variance between roughly two-week samples rose with total template count. Differentially abundant clones: about 1.3 between replicates, about 15 at 2 to 3 weeks, 19 to 20 at four.

The rearrangement links TRBV19 to TRBJ1-1; 8 bases align to TRBD1. The TCR was taken from a person aged 18-69 years in good health. Sequencing was carried out using blood. CDR3 sequence (DNA): TGTGCCAGCGAACGGACAGGGACTGAAGCTTTCTTT. This gives the protein CASERTGTEAFF.